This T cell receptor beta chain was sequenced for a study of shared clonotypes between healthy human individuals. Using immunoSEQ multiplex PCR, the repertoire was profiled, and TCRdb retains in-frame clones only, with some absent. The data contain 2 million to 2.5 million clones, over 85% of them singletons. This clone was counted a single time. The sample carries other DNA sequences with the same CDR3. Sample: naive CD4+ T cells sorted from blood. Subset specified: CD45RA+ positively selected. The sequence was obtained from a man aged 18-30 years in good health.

The CDR3 loop reads CASSLEGAGNQPQHF. CDR3 nucleotide sequence: TGCGCCAGCAGCTTGGAAGGGGCAGGCAATCAGCCCCAGCATTTT. V usage is TRBV5-1 and J usage is TRBJ1-5, with a possible D match to TRBD1 (5 bases). Trimming stripped 0 bases from V and 2 bases from J, with 9 bases between. The length of the CDR3 is 15 residues. Germline-derived CDR1 and CDR2 are SGHRS and YFSETQ.